This T cell receptor (beta chain) was recovered during a study of CD8+ T cells in alopecia areata. The authors extracted RNA and reverse transcribed it into cDNA as the sequencing template. TCRdb keeps only in-frame clones here, not all; method: immunoSEQ multiplex PCR. The repertoire has a few hundred thousand clones, approximately 72% of them found once; the top ten carry over 1%. The germline V gene encodes CDR1 SQVTM and CDR2 ANQGSEA. The CDR3 is 12 amino acids. V lost 1 base and J lost 2, with 6 bases in between. The treatment: oral pan-JAK inhibitor, 5-10 mg twice daily. The input for sequencing was CD4+ T cells sorted from blood, taken at week 44, from a patient treated with tofacitinib. This TCR derives from a human donor with alopecia areata. The V and J genes are TRBV29-1 and TRBJ2-7; no reliable D call. DNA of the CDR3: TGCAGCGTTGAAGTGCGGCCCTACGAGCAGTACTTC. Protein sequence: CSVEVRPYEQYF.